This entry lists 21 T cell receptor beta chains sequenced from one sample in a study of T cells in Graves' hyperthyroidism and ophthalmopathy. Amplification yielded TCR beta CDR3 regions, with RNA transcripts as the source. The TCR CDR3 was amplified in a first-round RT-PCR using the HTBI primer set. Each CDR3 protein gets one entry after TCRdb re-called the multiplex PCR reads with MiXCR. The table shows about 640,000 distinct CDR3 sequences, with around 21% occurring only once. Sequences were obtained from blood. All receptors derive from a man younger than 40 with Graves' ophthalmopathy.

This clonotype was seen at least ten times. This chain connects TRBV6-2 or TRBV6-3 to TRBJ2-7; 7 nucleotides line up with TRBD1. CDR3 length: 15 residues. Germline CDR1 is MNHEY and CDR2 is SVGEGT. Unmatched junction bases numbered 9, after V lost 5 bases and J lost 2 bases. The CDR3 coding sequence is TGTGCCAGCAGTCCCCTACGGACAGGTACCTACGAGCAGTACTTC. It is translated as CASSPLRTGTYEQYF.

This clonotype was observed at least ten times. The chain employs TRBV30 and TRBJ2-7; D remains ambiguous. This CDR3 has 11 amino acids. V lost 2 bases and J 1 base, leaving 3 bases between the germline ends. Germline V gene lookup returns CDR1 GTSNPN and CDR2 SVGIG (reference sequence). CDR3 residues: CAWSISYEQYF. The CDR3 region has the DNA TGTGCCTGGAGTATTTCCTACGAGCAGTACTTC.

This clonotype showed up just once. The rearrangement links TRBV30 to TRBJ2-7; D is possibly TRBD2 (5 bases). Germline lookup yields CDR1 GTSNPN and CDR2 SVGIG (reference sequence). The V gene lost 7 bases and the J gene lost 5 bases, with 12 bases spanning the gap. The CDR3 is made up of 11 amino acids. CDR3 amino acids: CAFGTGNEQYF. The CDR3 region has the DNA TGTGCCTTTGGAACGGGAAACGAGCAGTACTTC.

This clonotype came up a few times. This chain joins TRBV24-1 and TRBJ2-3; either TRBD1 or TRBD2 may supply D (6 bases each). The CDR3 runs 16 residues. Germline CDR1 reads KGHDR; CDR2 reads SFDVKD. V gave up 3 bases and J gave up 3 bases, with 15 bases separating them. The CDR3 DNA is TGTGCCACCAGTGATCCGGGAGTGAGGGGGACAGATACGCAGTATTTT. Translating it yields CATSDPGVRGTDTQYF.

The chain carries TRBV4-2 and TRBJ2-5; 7 nucleotides match TRBD2. J was trimmed by 2 bases and V by 0 bases; bases with no gene match: 3. From germline, CDR1 is LGHNA and CDR2 YNFKEQ. This CDR3 has 15 residues. CDR3 nucleotide sequence: TGTGCCAGCAGCCAAGAGACTAGCAAGCAAGAGACCCAGTACTTC. This gives the protein CASSQETSKQETQYF.

The chain joins TRBV7-2 to TRBJ2-7; 9 positions agree with TRBD2. Per germline, CDR1 SGHTA and CDR2 FQGNSA. V lost 0 bases to trimming and J lost 8 bases; unmatched junction nucleotides: 8. This CDR3 is 15 amino acids long. Here the CDR3 reads CASSLAPLAGKKQYF. In DNA, the CDR3 is TGTGCCAGCAGCTTAGCTCCCCTAGCGGGAAAGAAGCAGTACTTC.

V gene TRBV10-3 combines with J gene TRBJ2-1, with TRBD1 matching over 9 bases. Germline-derived CDR1 and CDR2 are ENHRY and SYGVKD. The CDR3 runs 14 residues. Unmatched junction bases numbered 6, after V lost 4 bases and J lost 8 bases. The CDR3 spells CAISGGTGFDEQFF. Written as DNA, the CDR3 is TGTGCCATCAGTGGCGGGACAGGGTTCGATGAGCAGTTCTTC.

The chain recombines TRBV9 with TRBJ1-1, with TRBD1 matching 7 bases. The germline V gene encodes CDR1 SGDLS and CDR2 YYNGEE. The length of the CDR3 is 13 residues. The junction had 5 bases not matched to a gene; V was cut back by 1 base and J by 8 bases. CDR3: CASSVTGEREAFF. In DNA, the CDR3 is TGTGCCAGCAGCGTAACAGGGGAAAGAGAAGCTTTCTTT.

This clonotype was counted many times. The chain links TRBV6-2 or TRBV6-3 to TRBJ1-5; D is unresolved. Germline V gene data show CDR1 as MNHEY and CDR2 as SVGEGT. The CDR3 consists of 15 residues. V lost 2 bases to trimming and J lost 0 bases, with 8 bases between them. CDR3 amino acids: CASSYGRISNQPQHF. Here the CDR3 DNA reads TGTGCCAGCAGTTACGGCCGGATTAGCAATCAGCCCCAGCATTTT.

The gene calls are TRBV6-1 and TRBJ2-7; D is possibly TRBD2 (6 bases). The CDR3 consists of 12 residues. V was trimmed by 7 bases and J by 6 bases, leaving 13 bases between them. Germline V gene data show CDR1 as MNHNS and CDR2 as SASEGT. The DNA of the CDR3 is TGTGCCAGCACCATGGGGGGTACCGAGCAGTACTTC. It yields the protein CASTMGGTEQYF.

To note about this clonotype: At one end the junction does not follow the germline gene, possibly because of a read error. The V call is TRBV28, the J call TRBJ1-5; D is perhaps TRBD1 (5 bases). There are 14 residues in the CDR3. Germline loops: CDR1 MDHEN, CDR2 SYDVKM. CDR3 loop: CASSFYGGPEPQRF. CDR3 in DNA: TGTGCCAGCAGTTTTTACGGGGGACCCGAGCCCCAGCGTTTT. Variable domain in full (rest from reference TRBV28 and TRBJ1-5): DVKVTQSSRYLVKRTGEKVFLECVQDMDHENMFWYRQDPGLGLRLIYFSYDVKMKEKGDIPEGYSVSREKKERFSLILESASTNQTSMYLCASSFYGGPEPQRFGDGTRLSIL.

This clonotype was counted ten times or more. This chain joins TRBV10-3 and TRBJ2-7; D gene uncertain. Trimming took 4 bases from V and 1 from J, leaving 14 bases between them. Germline V CDR1 and CDR2: ENHRY, SYGVKD. There are 15 residues in the CDR3. The CDR3 region has the DNA TGTGCCATCAGTGGAGGCGGCAACCGTTCCTACGAGCAGTACTTC. Encoded protein: CAISGGGNRSYEQYF.

This chain joins TRBV10-3 and TRBJ2-2, with 7 positions matching TRBD2. The CDR3 is 11 amino acids. Germline V gives CDR1 ENHRY, CDR2 SYGVKD. J gave up 7 bases and V 9 bases, and 2 bases lay outside the gene matches. The CDR3 is CAMGGSGELFF. In DNA form, the CDR3 reads TGTGCCATGGGGGGGAGCGGGGAGCTGTTTTTT.

Ten or more counts support this clonotype. V is TRBV2 and J is TRBJ2-1; possible D gene TRBD1, 6 bases. Germline loops: CDR1 SNHLY, CDR2 FYNNEI. V gave up 4 bases and J gave up 9 bases, with 16 bases separating them. CDR3 length: 14 residues. CDR3 loop: CASSAEGHSSEQFF. DNA of the CDR3: TGTGCCAGCAGTGCCGAGGGACACTCCAGTGAGCAGTTCTTC.

The chain links TRBV27 to TRBJ2-5, with 8 bases that match TRBD1. V shed 4 bases, J shed 10 bases, and the junction held 20 bases outside the gene matches. CDR1 is MNHEY and CDR2 is SMNVEV in the germline V gene (reference sequence). The CDR3 is 17 amino acids. CDR3 loop: CASSSKYPRGPGAYQYF. CDR3 coding DNA: TGTGCCAGCAGTTCTAAATACCCCAGGGGGCCGGGGGCTTACCAGTACTTC.

The chain uses TRBV4-2 and TRBJ1-2, with 8 bases that match TRBD1. The CDR3 has 17 residues. The trim removed 5 bases at V and 7 bases at J, leaving 18 bases unmatched. Looked up from germline, CDR1 is LGHNA and CDR2 is YNFKEQ. The CDR3 is CASSGWQAAGGGGGYTF. Written as DNA, the CDR3 is TGTGCCAGCAGCGGCTGGCAAGCGGCAGGGGGCGGCGGTGGCTACACCTTC.

This clonotype was recorded at least ten times. The chain is built from TRBV28 and TRBJ1-5; no clear D gene. Germline lookup yields CDR1 MDHEN and CDR2 SYDVKM. This CDR3 is built from 14 residues. V was cut by 5 bases and J by 7 bases, with 15 bases left in between. The CDR3 sequence is CASSPPPGGQPQHF. The DNA of the CDR3 is TGTGCCAGCAGTCCCCCCCCGGGCGGACAGCCCCAGCATTTT.

The J gene is TRBJ2-1, the V gene TRBV19, with D possibly TRBD1 on 5 matching bases. CDR1 and CDR2 from the germline V gene are LNHDA and SQIVND (reference sequence). Trimming left V 0 bases short and J 5 bases short, with 8 bases between. CDR3 length: 14 amino acids. CDR3 nucleotides: TGTGCCAGTAGTATAGACGTGACAGACAATGAGCAGTTCTTC. The encoded protein is CASSIDVTDNEQFF. Full variable domain (outside the CDR3, taken from reference TRBV19 and TRBJ2-1): DGGITQSPKYLFRKEGQNVTLSCEQNLNHDAMYWYRQDPGQGLRLIYYSQIVNDFQKGDIAEGYSVSREKKESFPLTVTSAQKNPTAFYLCASSIDVTDNEQFFGPGTRLTVL.

The chain carries TRBV7-6 and TRBJ1-1; no clear D. This CDR3 is 13 amino acids long. Trimming pared 6 bases from V and 3 bases from J, leaving 11 bases between. Germline V lookup: CDR1 SGHVS, CDR2 FNYEAQ. CDR3 bases: TGTGCCAGCAGGCCCCTTGGGGACACTGAAGCTTTCTTT. Translation gives CASRPLGDTEAFF.

This clonotype showed up many times. The chain uses TRBV5-1 and TRBJ2-7; 7 bases map to TRBD1. The V gene's germline CDR1 is SGHRS and CDR2 YFSETQ. With 2 bases clipped from V and 5 bases from J, the junction kept 4 bases outside the gene matches. The CDR3 covers 13 residues. The CDR3 DNA is TGCGCCAGCAGCTTCCGGACAGGAAACGAGCAGTACTTC. Protein: CASSFRTGNEQYF.

This clonotype was counted many times. The chain links TRBV6-1 to TRBJ2-5; tentatively, D is TRBD1 (5 bases). The V end was cut by 6 bases, the J end by 2 bases, with 16 bases between. The CDR3 covers 15 residues. Germline-derived CDR1 and CDR2 are MNHNS and SASEGT. The CDR3 loop is CASRRRTNGQETQYF. For the CDR3, the DNA is TGTGCCAGCAGGCGGCGGACAAATGGACAAGAGACCCAGTACTTC.